This TCR beta chain is drawn from a study of radiotherapy plus CTLA-4 blockade in lung cancer. Study results and caveats: Among reported predictors of response, early blood T cell clone dynamics with interferon-beta performed best.

This CDR3 is built from 14 residues. Germline values: CDR1 MDHEN, CDR2 SYDVKM. The trim removed 2 bases at V and 7 bases at J, leaving 6 bases unmatched. The table came from immunoSEQ multiplex PCR; TCRdb's copy has only in-frame clones and leaves some out. The sample has under 55,000 clones; approximately 79% are singletons. This clone was seen more than once but under ten times. Its antigen is not identified. The starting material was peripheral blood, obtained from a patient treated with radiotherapy plus ipilimumab. The sequence derives from a human donor with non-small cell lung cancer who had a partial response to radiotherapy plus ipilimumab. This sequence joins TRBV28 and TRBJ2-7, with 9 bases aligning to TRBD2. The CDR3 DNA reads TGTGCCAGCAGTTTAGCGGGGGGGCCGGGGGAGCAGTACTTC. This sequence encodes CASSLAGGPGEQYF.